Listed below are T cell receptor beta chains from one sample, sequenced in a study of lymphopenia after photon versus proton radiotherapy. Only in-frame clones appear in the TCRdb table, and some are missing; sequencing was by immunoSEQ multiplex PCR. The repertoire includes fewer than 65,000 clones, around 88% of them detected once, and approximately 2% sits in the top ten. The starting material was peripheral blood, obtained from a patient treated with photon-based radiotherapy. These receptors were collected from a man aged 35 to 55 with gastric cancer. The CDR3 runs from the conserved cysteine through the conserved F or W. A D gene is named only where the DNA matches it firmly. Clone size is stated in some rows and not others, as once, few, many or a class when expanded.

cdr3_length,j_call,clone_size,d_call,v_call,cdr3_nt,cdr3_aa
12,TRBJ2-1,.,.,TRBV5-1,TGCGCCAGCAGCTTGGCCGGGGAAGCTGGGTTCTTC,CASSLAGEAGFF
13,TRBJ2-3,.,.,TRBV29-1,TGCAGCGTTGAAGATAGACCCGGAGATACGCAGTATTTT,CSVEDRPGDTQYF
14,TRBJ2-5,.,.,TRBV7-2,TGTGCCAGCAGCCCCCCCGGGGGGCGGGAGACCCAGTACTTC,CASSPPGGRETQYF
19,TRBJ2-7,once,TRBD1,TRBV2,TGTGCCAGCAGTGAAGTTGGGACAGAAAGATTAGAGTTCTCCTACGAGCAGTACTTC,CASSEVGTERLEFSYEQYF
18,TRBJ2-5,.,TRBD2,TRBV4-1,TGCGCCAGCAGCCAAGATTCGGCCCTAGCGGGGGTCCAAGAGACCCAGTACTTC,CASSQDSALAGVQETQYF
14,TRBJ1-2,.,TRBD1,TRBV10-3,TGTGCCATCAGTGAGAAGGGGGCGGGCTATGGCTACACCTTC,CAISEKGAGYGYTF
16,TRBJ2-2,.,.,TRBV5-1,TGCGCCAGCAGCTTGGCGGGGATTATTAAGGCCGGGGAGCTGTTTTTT,CASSLAGIIKAGELFF
16,TRBJ2-3,.,TRBD1,TRBV7-8,TGTGCCAGCAGCCCGTACGGGACAGGGGCCACAGATACGCAGTATTTT,CASSPYGTGATDTQYF
14,TRBJ2-2,.,.,TRBV7-3,TGTGCCAGCAGCTTAGGAGGAGATGCCGGGGAGCTGTTTTTT,CASSLGGDAGELFF
15,TRBJ2-7,.,TRBD1,TRBV19,TGTGCCAGTAGTATGGGGACAGGGAGGTCCTACGAGCAGTACTTC,CASSMGTGRSYEQYF
16,TRBJ2-2,few,.,TRBV5-1,TGCGCCAGCAGCTTGGGGACCAGGGGCGGCACCGGGGAGCTGTTTTTT,CASSLGTRGGTGELFF
13,TRBJ2-5,.,.,TRBV7-2,TGTGCCAGCAGCTTAAGGAATCAAGAGACCCAGTACTTC,CASSLRNQETQYF
15,TRBJ2-5,.,TRBD1,TRBV19,TGTGCCAGTAGTATAGGTACAGGGGGCAGCGAGACCCAGTACTTC,CASSIGTGGSETQYF
12,TRBJ1-1,.,.,TRBV2,TGTGCCAGCACTAGGGTGGGAGCTGAAGCTTTCTTT,CASTRVGAEAFF
14,TRBJ2-7,.,.,TRBV5-6,TGTGCCAGCAGCTTAACGAGCACCTCCTACGAGCAGTACTTC,CASSLTSTSYEQYF
15,TRBJ1-4,.,.,TRBV7-2,TGTGCCAGCAGCTTTTCGACAGGAGGAGATGAAAAACTGTTTTTT,CASSFSTGGDEKLFF
17,TRBJ1-1,.,TRBD1,TRBV5-4,TGTGCCAGCAGCGCGGCAGGGGGGTTAACGATGAACACTGAAGCTTTCTTT,CASSAAGGLTMNTEAFF
16,TRBJ2-1,.,TRBD2,TRBV18,TGTGCCAGCTCACCACGAGGCGGGGGGGCGAACAATGAGCAGTTCTTC,CASSPRGGGANNEQFF
11,TRBJ2-7,.,.,TRBV25-1,TGTGCCAGCAGTGGTCTTTCTGAGCAGTACTTC,CASSGLSEQYF
14,TRBJ2-3,once,.,TRBV7-2,TGTGCCAGCAGCGGGGGGACCTCCACAGATACGCAGTATTTT,CASSGGTSTDTQYF
12,TRBJ2-5,.,.,TRBV27,TGTGCCAGCAGGAGGGGTGGAGAGACCCAGTACTTC,CASRRGGETQYF